Listed below are T cell receptor beta chains from one sample, sequenced in a study of shared clonotypes between healthy human individuals. Libraries were prepared by immunoSEQ multiplex PCR; TCRdb keeps only in-frame clonotypes and omits some of them. The data show hundreds of thousands of clones, about 96% seen once. Specimen: naive CD8+ T cells sorted from blood. Receptor source: a woman under 40 in good health. Both conserved end residues are part of each CDR3. Each record gives: V gene, J gene, CDR3 protein.

TRBV14	TRBJ2-3	CASSQLAGRSTDTQYF
TRBV15	TRBJ1-1	CATSRDTGPLNTEAFF
TRBV5-4	TRBJ1-2	CASSLGSGFGYTF
TRBV4-1	TRBJ2-1	CASSQEGGPYNEQFF
TRBV6-5	TRBJ2-6	CASSSLVTSGANVLTF
TRBV27	TRBJ2-7	CASSHGQGGYEQYF
TRBV14	TRBJ2-7	CASSQEAGGHEQYF
TRBV28	TRBJ1-2	CASSFQTGWDGYTF
TRBV7-9	TRBJ2-2	CASSPRGGELFF
TRBV9	TRBJ2-3	CASSARRSSTDTQYF
TRBV28	TRBJ2-7	CASSGPGGTYEQYF
TRBV27	TRBJ2-7	CASSPGGYYEQYF
TRBV28	TRBJ1-5	CASAVGQPQHF
TRBV13	TRBJ2-1	CASSLGGARGDNEQFF
TRBV5-8	TRBJ1-2	CASSHSGSLSFYTF
TRBV5-8	TRBJ1-5	CASSSTGTGDQPQHF
TRBV5-4	TRBJ2-7	CASSPGLAGGSIYEQYF
TRBV9	TRBJ1-5	CASSVGGADHQPQHF
TRBV28	TRBJ1-1	CASSTRTDAKNTEAFF
TRBV4-1	TRBJ2-7	CASSPTSGSDEQYF
TRBV13	TRBJ2-7	CASSLVPYEQYF
TRBV25-1	TRBJ1-2	CASSESSGRGLHGYTF
TRBV2	TRBJ2-7	CASSALAGGEQYF